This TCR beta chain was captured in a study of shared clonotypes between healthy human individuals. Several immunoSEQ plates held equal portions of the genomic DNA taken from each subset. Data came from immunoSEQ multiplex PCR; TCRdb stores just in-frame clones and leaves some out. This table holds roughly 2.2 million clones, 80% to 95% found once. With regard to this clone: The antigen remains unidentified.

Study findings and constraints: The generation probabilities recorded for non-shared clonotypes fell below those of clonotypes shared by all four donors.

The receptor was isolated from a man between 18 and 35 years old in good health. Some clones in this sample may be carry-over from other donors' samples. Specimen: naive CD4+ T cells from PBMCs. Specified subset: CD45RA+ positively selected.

Here the CDR3 reads CASSPRTGGAANEKLFF. As DNA, the CDR3 is TGTGCCAGCAGTCCCCGGACAGGGGGCGCAGCTAATGAAAAACTGTTTTTT. The J gene is TRBJ1-4, the V gene TRBV28, with 11 bases fitting TRBD1. In germline, CDR1 is MDHEN, CDR2 SYDVKM. V trimming: 5 bases; J trimming: 3 bases; junction bases outside the gene matches: 8. The CDR3 runs 17 residues.